This TCR beta chain originates from a study of blood T cell repertoires in COVID-19. The overall study: From T cells, B-cell-depleted T cells, or PBMCs came the material, which was cDNA or gDNA.

Assay: immunoSEQ multiplex PCR; the TCRdb copy retains only in-frame clones and omits some. This sample has roughly 40,000 clones, with 90% found just once. V was pared by 6 bases and J by 1 base, with 14 bases between. Germline V gene data show CDR1 as LNHDA and CDR2 as SQIVND (reference sequence). CDR3 size: 15 residues. This chain uses TRBV19 with TRBJ2-3; D possibly corresponds to TRBD2 (6 bases). This clonotype was obtained from a human donor in a cohort sampled during active COVID-19. Sequencing was carried out using peripheral blood. The chain's CDR3 is CASRDTPGGTDTQYF. CDR3 coding DNA: TGTGCCAGTAGGGACACACCGGGAGGCACAGATACGCAGTATTTT.